The 29 T cell receptor beta chains given below trace back to one sample, sequenced in a study of metastatic and nonmetastatic thyroid tumors. MiXCR was used by TCRdb to re-call the PCR reads. Of about 43,000 clones listed, under 4% are singletons. Patients were all untreated before their thyroid surgery. The sample comprised blood. The receptors stem from a female donor with papillary thyroid cancer or a benign thyroid nodule (not recorded which). Some clones in this sample may be carry-over from other donors' samples.

This clone was counted only a few times. Here the CDR3 DNA reads TGTGCCAGCAGTCAGGGGACCGGGGAGCTGTTTTTT. It translates to CASSQGTGELFF. This chain links TRBV2 with TRBJ2-2; a possible D gene is TRBD1 (6 bases). Germline CDR1 SNHLY, CDR2 FYNNEI. The CDR3 runs to 12 residues. V lost 5 bases to trimming and J lost 5 bases, with 6 bases between them.

On this clone: The conserved phenylalanine or tryptophan normally closing the CDR3 is absent here, so this likely arose from a read error. V usage is TRBV9 and J usage is TRBJ2-7; 9 bases line up with TRBD2. This CDR3 spans 14 amino acids. CDR1 is SGDLS, CDR2 YYNGEE, per germline. The CDR3 nucleotides are TGTGCCAGCAGCAAAGGGACTAGCTCCTGCGAGCAGTACTCC. Amino acid sequence: CASSKGTSSCEQYS.

This clone has only a few counts. The chain is built from TRBV19 and TRBJ1-2; unclear D gene. The CDR3 spans 11 residues. Germline assignment: CDR1 LNHDA and CDR2 SQIVND (reference sequence). Trimming took off 5 bases at V and 3 bases at J, with 4 bases between the two ends. The CDR3 sequence is CASSQYYGYTF. Written as DNA, the CDR3 is TGTGCCAGTAGTCAGTACTATGGCTACACCTTC.

Ten or more counts support this clone. CDR3 bases: TGTGCCAGCAGCTTGGCTCCGGGGGGAGGTGAAAAACTGTTTTTT. Translation: CASSLAPGGGEKLFF. V usage is TRBV5-4 and J usage is TRBJ1-4; perhaps TRBD1 as D (5 bases). This CDR3 has 15 amino acids. Trimming shortened V by 0 bases and J by 7 bases, and 13 bases separated the two germline ends. Per germline, CDR1 SGHNT and CDR2 YYREEE (reference sequence).

This clone showed up just a few times. This chain links TRBV7-9 with TRBJ1-6; the D gene is possibly TRBD1 (5 bases). The V end lost 1 base, the J end lost 7 bases, and 11 bases lay between the germline ends. This CDR3 has 15 residues. Germline-derived CDR1 and CDR2 are SEHNR and FQNEAQ (reference sequence). Here the CDR3 reads CASSLDQGDNSPLHF. The CDR3 nucleotides read TGTGCCAGCAGCTTAGACCAGGGAGACAATTCACCCCTCCACTTT.

This clone was found many times. V and J are TRBV24-1 and TRBJ1-5; TRBD1 aligns across 12 bases. The germline gives CDR1 KGHDR, CDR2 SFDVKD. V lost 7 bases to trimming and J lost 0 bases; unmatched junction nucleotides: 6. The CDR3 contains 17 residues. The CDR3 region has the DNA TGTGCCACCAGCGGGACAGGGGGCGATTTTAGCAATCAGCCCCAGCATTTT. This sequence encodes CATSGTGGDFSNQPQHF.

This clone was observed at least ten times. Distinct nucleotide sequences in the sample also encode this CDR3. The V and J genes are TRBV28 and TRBJ2-1; TRBD2 matches at 11 bases. Germline-derived CDR1 and CDR2 are MDHEN and SYDVKM. The V gene end was trimmed by 3 bases and the J gene end by 9 bases; junction bases not matched to a gene: 1. CDR3 length: 13 amino acids. DNA for the CDR3: TGTGCCAGCAGTTTGGGGACTAGCGGTGAGCAGTTCTTC. Protein product: CASSLGTSGEQFF.

This clone is termed medium-sized (0.01 to 0.1%). The chain couples TRBV20-1 to TRBJ2-3, with 13 bases identical to TRBD2. The V gene's germline CDR1 is DFQATT and CDR2 SNEGSKA (reference sequence). Germline trimming cut 5 bases from V and 4 bases from J; bases unmatched to any gene: 6. CDR3 size: 15 residues. The CDR3 coding sequence is TGCAGTGCTTCAGGACTAGCGGGAGACCCAGATACGCAGTATTTT. This translates into CSASGLAGDPDTQYF.

This clone showed up just a few times. The rearrangement joins TRBV9 to TRBJ2-7, with D possibly matching TRBD2 (6 bases). Looked up from germline, CDR1 is SGDLS and CDR2 is YYNGEE. CDR3 length equals 16 residues. Trimming stripped 4 bases from V and 0 bases from J, with 17 bases between. In DNA form, the CDR3 reads TGTGCCAGCAGCCCAAGAGCGGGCCCCAGCTCCTACGAGCAGTACTTC. This sequence encodes CASSPRAGPSSYEQYF.

This clone was seen ten or more times. The rearrangement links TRBV30 to TRBJ2-3; D is possibly TRBD2 (5 bases). The V end lost 0 bases, the J end lost 5 bases, and 9 bases lay between the germline ends. The CDR3 has 13 amino acids. CDR1 is GTSNPN and CDR2 is SVGIG in the germline V gene (reference sequence). The CDR3 DNA reads as TGTGCCTGGAGTGTACTAGTTAGAGATACGCAGTATTTT. Its protein product is CAWSVLVRDTQYF.

This clone was counted at least ten times. The V call is TRBV13, the J call TRBJ2-1; D remains unclear. Looked up from germline, CDR1 is PRHDT and CDR2 is FYEKMQ (reference sequence). Trimming removed 5 bases from V and 5 bases from J, with 7 bases in between. The CDR3 contains 12 residues. The CDR3 reads CASSLNNNEQFF. CDR3 nucleotide sequence: TGTGCCAGCAGCCTTAACAACAATGAGCAGTTCTTC. Full variable domain (remainder filled in from reference TRBV13 and TRBJ2-1): AAGVIQSPRHLIKEKRETATLKCYPIPRHDTVYWYQQGPGQDPQFLISFYEKMQSDKGSIPDRFSAQQFSDYHSELNMSSLELGDSALYFCASSLNNNEQFFGPGTRLTVL.

This clone was seen at least ten times. The chain has TRBV18 and TRBJ2-3, with 11 bases fitting TRBD2. The CDR3 is 18 amino acids. After removal of 2 bases from V and 1 base from J, the junction contained 8 bases not matched to a gene. Germline values: CDR1 KGHSH, CDR2 LQKENI. This CDR3 reads CASSPLAGGSIGTDTQYF. CDR3 bases: TGTGCCAGCTCACCATTAGCGGGAGGGTCCATCGGCACAGATACGCAGTATTTT.

The V call is TRBV10-3, the J call TRBJ2-3, with D tentatively TRBD1 (5 bases). From germline, CDR1 is ENHRY and CDR2 SYGVKD. V was pared by 6 bases and J by 3 bases, with 7 bases between. The CDR3 sequence is 12 residues long. The CDR3 bases are TGTGCCATCAGCCAGGGTACAGATACGCAGTATTTT. Amino acid sequence: CAISQGTDTQYF.

Many counts were recorded for this clone. At one end the junction does not follow the germline gene, possibly because of a read error. The chain uses TRBV29-1 and TRBJ1-4; TRBD1 matches 9 bases. CDR1 is SQVTM and CDR2 is ANQGSEA in the germline V gene. The CDR3 has 14 residues. CDR3 sequence reads: CSAYSRTGDEKLVF. The CDR3 nucleotides read TGCAGCGCTTATTCTAGGACAGGGGATGAAAAACTGGTTTTT.

This clone was detected many times. The CDR3 DNA sequence: TGTGCCAGCAGCTTGGGGAGCGGGCCTAACTATGGCTACACCTTC. Translated: CASSLGSGPNYGYTF. The chain couples TRBV5-6 to TRBJ1-2, with no clear D. The germline gives CDR1 SGHDT, CDR2 YYEEEE. Trimming took 0 bases from V and 0 from J, leaving 9 bases between them. This CDR3 is 15 amino acids long.

Many counts were recorded for this clone. This chain joins TRBV28 and TRBJ1-2, with a possible D match to TRBD1 (6 bases). The V gene's germline CDR1 is MDHEN and CDR2 SYDVKM. This CDR3 is built from 12 residues. Trimming took off 5 bases at V and 3 bases at J, with 7 bases between the two ends. The CDR3 protein is CASSKGDYGYTF. The CDR3 nucleotides read TGTGCCAGCAGTAAGGGGGACTATGGCTACACCTTC.

The chain joins TRBV30 to TRBJ2-7; D could derive from TRBD1 or TRBD2 (5 bases each). The CDR3 sequence is 11 residues long. The V gene lost 8 bases and the J gene lost 7 bases, with 15 bases spanning the gap. The germline V gene has CDR1 GTSNPN and CDR2 SVGIG (reference sequence). The CDR3 DNA sequence: TGTGCCGGGACCCGTGTGGAGGAGCAGTACTTC. Its protein is CAGTRVEEQYF.

This clone was recorded many times. The V gene is TRBV6-6, the J gene TRBJ1-4; D might be TRBD1 (6 bases). CDR3 length equals 16 residues. With 0 bases removed from V and 4 bases from J, the gap between germline ends came to 12 bases. Germline assignment: CDR1 MNHNY and CDR2 SVGAGI (reference sequence). CDR3 bases: TGTGCCAGCAGTTACTCTCAGGGGCCGGTTAATGAAAAACTGTTTTTT. It codes for CASSYSQGPVNEKLFF.

Many counts were recorded for this clone. The rearrangement links TRBV19 to TRBJ2-2, with D uncertain. Trimming left V 4 bases short and J 1 base short, with 13 bases between. Germline values: CDR1 LNHDA, CDR2 SQIVND (reference sequence). The CDR3 runs 16 residues. CDR3 amino acids: CASSNPTTMNTGELFF. For the CDR3, the DNA is TGTGCCAGTAGTAACCCCACAACGATGAACACCGGGGAGCTGTTTTTT.

In this sample, this clone is medium-sized. The V and J genes are TRBV19 and TRBJ2-1; 7 bases are shared with TRBD2. Germline V gene data show CDR1 as LNHDA and CDR2 as SQIVND (reference sequence). The J segment lost 6 bases and the V segment lost 7 bases, leaving 15 bases of the junction unmatched. The CDR3 contains 16 residues. The CDR3 reads CASTPRYLREPNEQFF. CDR3 coding DNA: TGTGCCAGTACCCCCCGTTATTTGCGGGAGCCCAATGAGCAGTTCTTC.

Points on this clone: Since a much larger clone is just one base distant, this may be a read error. The CDR3 is CASRVTGLNEKLFF. The CDR3 coding sequence is TGTGCCAGCAGGGTGACAGGCCTTAATGAAAAACTGTTTTTT. This chain uses TRBV6-1 with TRBJ1-4; possibly TRBD1 for D (6 bases). The V and J ends lost 6 bases and 4 bases respectively, with 12 bases between them. From germline, CDR1 is MNHNS and CDR2 SASEGT. The CDR3 is made up of 14 amino acids.

The J gene is TRBJ2-1, the V gene TRBV2; 13 bases align to TRBD2. Unmatched junction bases numbered 9, after V lost 4 bases and J lost 0 bases. In germline, CDR1 is SNHLY, CDR2 FYNNEI. The CDR3 contains 19 residues. The CDR3 loop is CASSGGETSGRVSYNEQFF. The CDR3 nucleotides are TGTGCCAGCAGTGGAGGTGAAACTAGCGGGAGGGTCTCCTACAATGAGCAGTTCTTC.

In this sample, this clone turned up many times. This chain connects TRBV6-2 or TRBV6-3 to TRBJ2-1; D may be TRBD1 or TRBD2 (5 bases each). Germline loops: CDR1 MNHEY, CDR2 SVGEGT. The V gene lost 7 bases and the J gene lost 4 bases, with 11 bases spanning the gap. CDR3 length equals 13 residues. CDR3 coding DNA: TGTGCCAGCAACCGGGGCGGTTACAATGAGCAGTTCTTC. Translated: CASNRGGYNEQFF.

This clone has a count of ten or more. The V and J genes are TRBV6-1 and TRBJ2-2, with TRBD2 as a possible D gene (6 bases). CDR1 is MNHNS, CDR2 SASEGT, per germline. CDR3 length equals 11 residues. In nucleotides, the CDR3 is TGTGCTCTTCGGGGGTCCGGGGAGCTGTTTTTT. It yields the protein CALRGSGELFF.

This clone appeared many times. The chain has TRBV5-4 and TRBJ2-7; 7 bases are a match to TRBD1. The V segment lost 4 bases and the J segment 3 bases; nucleotides outside the gene matches: 4. Germline CDR1 reads SGHNT; CDR2 reads YYREEE (reference sequence). The CDR3 has 13 residues. CDR3 in DNA: TGTGCCAGCAGCGTGGGACAGAACTACGAGCAGTACTTC. Its protein is CASSVGQNYEQYF.

This clone was observed at least ten times. The CDR3 DNA reads TGTGCCACCAGTGATTTGGACCGGACTAGCGGGAGGAATGAGCAGTTCTTC. Translating it yields CATSDLDRTSGRNEQFF. The V call is TRBV24-1, the J call TRBJ2-1; 14 nucleotides line up with TRBD2. CDR3 length: 17 amino acids. Germline-derived CDR1 and CDR2 are KGHDR and SFDVKD. The V and J ends lost 0 bases and 7 bases, in that order; junction bases with no gene match: 4.

A note on this clone: A much bigger clone sits one base away, suggesting this may be a read error. Other DNA sequences in the sample encode the same CDR3. The chain is built from TRBV3-1 and TRBJ2-3, with 9 bases fitting TRBD2. There are 14 residues in the CDR3. The J segment lost 6 bases and the V segment lost 3 bases, leaving 4 bases of the junction unmatched. Germline CDR1 is LGHDT and CDR2 is YNNKEL (reference sequence). Written as DNA, the CDR3 is TGTGCCAGCAGCCAGACTAGCGGAACGGATACGCAGTATTTT. Protein sequence: CASSQTSGTDTQYF.

This clone was observed a handful of times. The chain uses TRBV6-9 and TRBJ1-5; TRBD1 is a possible D gene (6 bases). The CDR3 is 15 amino acids. Per germline, CDR1 MNHGY and CDR2 SVAAGI. Trimming pared 4 bases from V and 3 bases from J, leaving 13 bases between. The CDR3 nucleotides are TGTGCCAGCAGTTCTTTCGACAGGCCCAATCAGCCCCAGCATTTT. It is translated as CASSSFDRPNQPQHF.

This clone was seen more than once but under ten times. The chain joins TRBV7-3 to TRBJ2-7; 14 bases match TRBD2. CDR3 length: 14 residues. With V trimmed by 2 bases and J by 6 bases, 0 bases remained unmatched. Germline V lookup: CDR1 SGHTA, CDR2 FQGTGA. DNA for the CDR3: TGTGCCAGCAGCTTAGGGACTAGCGGGAGCGAGCAGTACTTC. Its translation: CASSLGTSGSEQYF.